The 2 T cell receptor beta chains given below trace back to one sample, sequenced in a study of long-term antiretroviral therapy in people with HIV. They ran version v3.0 of the immunoSEQ assay at survey level. Data came from immunoSEQ multiplex PCR; TCRdb stores just in-frame clones and leaves some out. The sample holds tens of thousands of clones, roughly 79% seen once. The sample consisted of unsorted PBMCs, taken 0.5 years after starting antiretroviral therapy. These receptors all stem from a young man with HIV.

The chain links TRBV19 to TRBJ1-2, with 8 positions matching TRBD1. Germline V gene lookup returns CDR1 LNHDA and CDR2 SQIVND (reference sequence). After removal of 9 bases from V and 7 bases from J, the junction contained 16 bases not matched to a gene. CDR3 size: 15 residues. The CDR3 here is CASRTQLQGAVGYTF. The CDR3 bases are TGTGCCAGCAGGACCCAACTTCAGGGGGCGGTTGGCTACACCTTC.

This clone has just one count. The V gene is TRBV15, the J gene TRBJ1-5; unclear D gene. Deletions cut 0 bases from V and 0 bases from J, with 12 bases between. The germline V gene has CDR1 LNHNV and CDR2 YYDKDF (reference sequence). CDR3 length equals 17 residues. CDR3 amino acids: CATSRDRRRISNQPQHF. CDR3 DNA: TGTGCCACCAGCAGAGATCGACGGAGGATTAGCAATCAGCCCCAGCATTTT.